The clone carrying this T cell receptor beta chain was recorded a few times. What it binds is not known. During its preparation, the TCRbeta library received unique molecular identifiers. TCRdb re-called the PCR reads through MiXCR, storing one row per CDR3 protein. The repertoire holds some 840,000 distinct CDR3 sequences, with approximately 15% as singletons. This sample is drawn from a study of T-cell reconstitution after alpha-beta-depleted transplantation in children. The study, taken as a whole, reports: As was reported, about two months after transplant, alpha-beta T cells came from several hundred expanded graft clones. Surviving recipient T cells and thymic progenitors accounted for the high day-60 TCRbeta diversity observed in some patients. A year had passed since transplant, and T-cell counts and diversity by then came mostly from newly produced T cells.

This CDR3 comprises 15 residues. CDR1 and CDR2 (germline): SGHAT, FQNNGV. V lost 6 bases and J lost 0; bases outside the gene matches: 7. This chain connects TRBV11-2 to TRBJ2-7, with TRBD2 identical over 8 bases. This TCR was sampled from a male patient younger than 18 who had a stem cell transplant for acute lymphoblastic leukemia, so the T cells may come from the graft donor. The sample in question was PBMCs, mostly from graft donor cells, obtained 360 days after TCRalphabeta/CD19-depleted stem cell transplant. The CDR3 nucleotides read TGTGCCAGCAGGGCCGTGAGCGGGAGCTCCTACGAGCAGTACTTC. Protein product: CASRAVSGSSYEQYF.